The clone carrying this TCR beta chain was recorded only once. Only in-frame clones appear in the TCRdb table, and some are missing; sequencing was by immunoSEQ multiplex PCR. Of about 110,000 clones listed, around 93% are singletons. The CDR3 contains 14 residues. Germline V lookup: CDR1 MNHEY, CDR2 SVGAGI. The V end was cut by 7 bases, the J end by 8 bases, with 17 bases between. This sample was included in a study of T cell responses to AZD1222 COVID-19 vaccine. The sample here was peripheral blood, taken 28 days after the second AZD1222 dose. The TCR was taken from an adult who received the AZD1222 COVID-19 vaccine. The genes are TRBV6-5 and TRBJ1-4, with D maybe TRBD1 (6 bases). The CDR3 loop reads CASTGTLEGEKLFF. CDR3 nucleotide sequence: TGTGCCAGCACCGGGACATTGGAGGGGGAAAAACTGTTTTTT.